Sequencing of this TCR beta chain was carried out in a study of CD8 T cells in ankylosing spondylitis. Whole-study results and caveats: Significant enrichment of disease-linked clones was reportedly seen in matched ankylosing spondylitis synovial fluid. There was a TCR beta motif, made of 7 or 8 highly homologous variants, that appeared characteristic of ankylosing spondylitis blood.

Library preparation for TCR beta used quantitative 5'-RACE with molecular barcodes. TCRdb fed the 5' RACE reads into MiXCR, producing one record per CDR3 protein. This table has under 200,000 distinct CDR3 sequences, around 13% appearing once. Remarks on this clonotype: Its antigen is undetermined.

The material sequenced was blood, either unsorted or a sorted T cell fraction (not recorded which). This receptor was obtained from a female donor with ankylosing spondylitis or in good health (not recorded which).

The CDR3 nucleotides are TGTGCCAGCAGGAAGGGTTCTGGGGCCAACGTCCTGACTTTC. Residues: CASRKGSGANVLTF. This chain joins TRBV9 and TRBJ2-6; no clear D. Trimming shortened V by 5 bases and J by 1 base, and 7 bases separated the two germline ends. In germline, CDR1 is SGDLS, CDR2 YYNGEE. CDR3 length equals 14 residues.